Below are 2 T cell receptor beta chains sequenced from a single sample in a study of blood T cell repertoires in COVID-19 (dated by TCRdb to 2020 to 2022). Receptor libraries were prepared by the immunoSEQ multiplex PCR assay. TCRdb provides this immuneACCESS table in a form limited to in-frame rearrangements. Some clones are lacking; in checked studies, under half of them reflect an unresolved V gene, and why the rest are absent is not known. The sample records 150,000 or so clones, 80% of which are singletons. The leading ten clones occupy roughly 0.6% of the sample. Input material: peripheral blood. Every receptor here comes from a man between 60 and 75 years old with acute or convalescent COVID-19.

This chain joins TRBV30 and TRBJ2-2; D might be TRBD2 (6 bases). The CDR3 is made up of 16 amino acids. The V and J ends lost 2 bases and 1 base respectively, with 14 bases between them. The germline V gene has CDR1 GTSNPN and CDR2 SVGIG (reference sequence). CDR3 nucleotides: TGTGCCTGGAGTCGGGGTAGTAGCGGGAACACCGGGGAGCTGTTTTTT. Protein product: CAWSRGSSGNTGELFF.

The V and J genes are TRBV10-3 and TRBJ2-3; TRBD2 matches at 9 bases. The V gene's germline CDR1 is ENHRY and CDR2 SYGVKD. The CDR3 runs 14 residues. The junction had 2 bases not matched to a gene; V was cut back by 4 bases and J by 3 bases. CDR3 sequence: CAISALAGTDTQYF. The CDR3 bases are TGTGCCATCAGTGCTCTAGCGGGAACAGATACGCAGTATTTT.